The source of this T cell receptor (beta chain) is a study of CD8 T cells in ankylosing spondylitis. Whole-study findings and limits: Roughly 8 highly homologous variants formed a TCR beta motif that appeared characteristic of ankylosing spondylitis blood.

TCRdb passed the 5' RACE reads through MiXCR, listing each CDR3 protein once. The table has more than 650,000 distinct CDR3 sequences, 10% to 15% seen once. This CDR3 has 14 amino acids. V lost 2 bases and J 5 bases, leaving 10 bases between the germline ends. In germline, CDR1 is MNHEY, CDR2 SVGAGI. Regarding this clonotype: Its antigen is unknown.

This sequence originates from a male donor with ankylosing spondylitis. Sequencing was performed on blood, either unsorted or a sorted T cell fraction (not recorded which). The rearrangement joins TRBV6-5 to TRBJ2-1; a weak D match, TRBD1 (6 bases). CDR3 residues: CASSYRQVHNEQFF. The CDR3 region has the DNA TGTGCCAGCAGTTACAGACAGGTACACAATGAGCAGTTCTTC.